The 22 T cell receptor beta chains below were found in one sample sequenced in a study of tumor-infiltrating lymphocytes in primary liver carcinoma. Co-extracted RNA and DNA came from about 19-30 mg of unsorted bulk tissue. The template, about 500 ng total RNA, yielded TCR beta cDNA made with a constant-region primer. Three-round nested multiplex PCR performed with slightly modified ARM-PCR produced the TCR beta libraries. Investigators reported that the first two PCR rounds, at about 11 cycles each, used TRBV1-TRBV30 forward primers with a C-beta reverse primer. Each CDR3 protein gets one entry after TCRdb re-called the multiplex PCR reads with MiXCR. Among 40,000 to 55,000 distinct CDR3 sequences listed, about three quarters were seen once. Sequencing input: liver tumor tissue from sampling region 5. Subset in this sample: tumor region T5, tumor centre. The origin of the receptors is a man aged 35-49 years with primary liver carcinoma and hepatitis B virus infection.

To note about this clonotype: The junction does not match germline at one end; this may be a read error. The chain recombines TRBV11-2 with TRBJ1-4; tentative D call: TRBD1 (5 bases). Germline CDR1 is SGHAT and CDR2 is FQNNGV. This CDR3 is built from 14 residues. The CDR3 DNA sequence: TGTGCCAGCAGCTTAGAGGTTGGGGACGGAAAATTGTTTTTC. Translation gives CASSLEVGDGKLFF.

This clonotype was detected many times. The chain joins TRBV6-5 to TRBJ2-1; D gene ambiguous. Germline-derived CDR1 and CDR2 are MNHEY and SVGAGI. V was clipped by 5 bases and J by 8 bases, with 10 bases between them. The CDR3 is made up of 12 amino acids. Written as DNA, the CDR3 is TGTGCCAGCAGTAACCCTAGGGATGAGCAGTTCTTC. Its translation is CASSNPRDEQFF.

To note about this clonotype: With a much larger clone just one base away, this may be a read error. J is TRBJ2-1 and V is TRBV24-1; D is possibly TRBD1 (6 bases). Trimming pared 5 bases from V and 10 bases from J, leaving 14 bases between. CDR1 KGHDR and CDR2 SFDVKD come from the germline V gene. CDR3 length: 13 amino acids. CDR3: CATSGKDRGEQFF. The CDR3 DNA follows: TGTGCCACCAGTGGTAAGGACAGAGGGGAGCAGTTCTTC.

The CDR3 region is CTSGLTDTAYEQYF. The CDR3 region has the DNA TGTACTAGCGGCTTAACTGACACTGCCTACGAGCAGTACTTC. The V call is TRBV11-2, the J call TRBJ2-7; the match to TRBD2 covers 8 bases. The CDR3 totals 14 residues. Per germline, CDR1 SGHAT and CDR2 FQNNGV.

The J gene is TRBJ1-4, the V gene TRBV10-3; TRBD1 matches at 9 bases. The CDR3 consists of 18 residues. Per the germline V gene, CDR1 is ENHRY and CDR2 is SYGVKD. After removal of 0 bases from V and 8 bases from J, the junction contained 13 bases not matched to a gene. The CDR3 nucleotides read TGTGCCATCAGTGAGTCGGTCCCGGGACAGGGTTTGATCGAAAAACTGTTTTTT. It is translated as CAISESVPGQGLIEKLFF.

This clonotype was detected ten times or more. The gene calls are TRBV5-6 and TRBJ1-2, with TRBD1 identical over 8 bases. Germline-derived CDR1 and CDR2 are SGHDT and YYEEEE. V lost 2 bases to trimming and J lost 3 bases; unmatched junction nucleotides: 9. This CDR3 contains 16 residues. CDR3 amino acids: CASSFEPGQAYYGYTF. The CDR3 nucleotides read TGTGCCAGCAGCTTTGAACCGGGACAGGCGTACTATGGCTACACCTTC. Full variable domain (outside the CDR3, taken from reference TRBV5-6 and TRBJ1-2): DAGVTQSPTHLIKTRGQQVTLRCSPKSGHDTVSWYQQALGQGPQFIFQYYEEEERQRGNFPDRFSGHQFPNYSSELNVNALLLGDSALYLCASSFEPGQAYYGYTFGSGTRLTVV.

A note on this clonotype: The CDR3 end shows no conserved phenylalanine or tryptophan, and so a read error is likely. The rearrangement links TRBV29-1 to TRBJ2-1; a possible D gene is TRBD2 (5 bases). Germline CDR1 SQVTM, CDR2 ANQGSEA. This CDR3 is 12 amino acids long. The CDR3 region is CSVVRLGSEQFS. The CDR3 DNA is TGTAGCGTTGTTAGGTTGGGGTCTGAGCAGTTCTCC.

The gene calls are TRBV28 and TRBJ1-1; D possibly corresponds to TRBD1 (6 bases). This CDR3 spans 16 amino acids. Germline V gives CDR1 MDHEN, CDR2 SYDVKM. V dropped 7 bases and J dropped 5 bases, with 23 bases sitting between them. CDR3 DNA sequence: TGTGCCAGCACCCTTGCCTCTATGGGGGCAGGGACTGAAGCTTTCTTT. It translates to CASTLASMGAGTEAFF.

This clonotype is medium-sized within its sample. The chain is built from TRBV11-2 and TRBJ2-4; D tentatively reads TRBD1 or TRBD2 (5 bases each). Germline V gene lookup returns CDR1 SGHAT and CDR2 FQNNGV. The CDR3 length is 16 residues. V shed 0 bases and J shed 0 bases, with 9 bases lying between them. As DNA, the CDR3 is TGTGCCAGCAGCTTAGATTCGGGGCTAGCCAAAAACATTCAGTACTTC. Its protein is CASSLDSGLAKNIQYF.

This clonotype was detected many times. The chain links TRBV4-1 to TRBJ1-6; no clear D gene. The CDR3 totals 14 residues. V was trimmed by 1 base and J by 10 bases, leaving 11 bases between them. In germline, CDR1 is MGHRA, CDR2 YSYEKL. The CDR3 DNA reads as TGCGCCAGCAGCCAAGGGCAGCTCGGCTCACCCCTCCACTTT. This gives the protein CASSQGQLGSPLHF.

Of note for this clonotype: A junction end diverges from the germline sequence, so it may reflect a read error. The chain recombines TRBV11-2 with TRBJ2-7; possibly TRBD2 for D (6 bases). The CDR3 consists of 15 residues. CDR1 is SGHAT and CDR2 is FQNNGV in the germline V gene. The CDR3 coding sequence is TGTGCCAGCAGCCTCGACGGGACTCTACTCTACAAGCAGTACTTC. This translates into CASSLDGTLLYKQYF.

To note about this clonotype: A much larger clone lies a single base off, so this may be a read error. This chain joins TRBV30 and TRBJ2-3; a weak D match, TRBD2 (5 bases). Germline CDR1 GTSNPN, CDR2 SVGIG (reference sequence). The CDR3 runs 15 residues. CDR3 residues: CAWSYNGGSTVTQYF. CDR3 nucleotides: TGTGCCTGGAGTTACAATGGAGGTAGCACAGTTACGCAGTATTTT.

This clonotype was found many times. The J gene is TRBJ2-1, the V gene TRBV4-1; D is uncertain. Trimming took 4 bases from V and 5 from J, leaving 6 bases between them. The CDR3 loop spans 12 amino acids. Germline V lookup: CDR1 MGHRA, CDR2 YSYEKL. The CDR3 region is CASSLYDNEQFF. In DNA, the CDR3 is TGCGCCAGCAGCCTTTATGACAATGAGCAGTTCTTC.

To note about this clonotype: Here the CDR3 omits its conserved ending phenylalanine or tryptophan, so a read error is the likely source. The V gene is TRBV6-6, the J gene TRBJ2-7, with 8 bases lining up with TRBD2. V was pared by 5 bases and J by 1 base, with 10 bases of the junction left unmatched. The CDR3 is 16 amino acids. CDR1 is MNHNY, CDR2 SVGAGI, per germline (reference sequence). CDR3 amino acids: CASSLTNGRGSYEQYI. The CDR3 DNA reads as TGTGCCAGCAGTCTCACTAACGGGAGGGGTTCCTACGAGCAGTACATC.

This chain connects TRBV4-1 to TRBJ1-4; D unresolved. The CDR3 is 18 residues long. Per the germline V gene, CDR1 is MGHRA and CDR2 is YSYEKL. Trimming removed 3 bases at V and 3 bases at J, with 20 bases between. Here the CDR3 DNA reads TGCGCCAGCAGCCATGGACGGGAAAGTCGCAGTCCTAATGAAAAACTGTTTTTT. As protein: CASSHGRESRSPNEKLFF.

A word on this clonotype: Likely a read error: the CDR3 ends without its conserved phenylalanine or tryptophan. The gene calls are TRBV20-1 and TRBJ2-5; the D gene is possibly TRBD2 (5 bases). This CDR3 region has 15 residues. Germline V lookup: CDR1 DFQATT, CDR2 SNEGSKA (reference sequence). The V end was cut by 0 bases, the J end by 5 bases, with 16 bases between. CDR3 residues: CSARDVEGIVETQYL. As DNA, the CDR3 is TGCAGTGCTAGAGATGTAGAGGGTATAGTGGAGACCCAGTACTTA.

Concerning this clonotype itself: Germline and junction disagree at one end, which may indicate a read error. This rearrangement joins TRBV11-2 to TRBJ2-5, with D tentatively TRBD1 or TRBD2 (5 bases each). From germline, CDR1 is SGHAT and CDR2 FQNNGV. The CDR3 runs 16 residues. The CDR3 coding sequence is TGTGACAGCAGATTCCGGGGCTCGGCACACCAAGAGACCCAGTACTTC. Its protein product is CDSRFRGSAHQETQYF.

In regard to this clonotype: The junction does not match germline at one end; this may be a read error. This sequence joins TRBV12-3 or TRBV12-4 and TRBJ1-2; 8 bases align to TRBD1. The CDR3 extends over 16 amino acids. For the CDR3, the DNA is TGTGCAAGCAGTTCCCCCCGCGGACAGGGCTACTATGGTTACACCTTC. The encoded protein is CASSSPRGQGYYGYTF.

This clonotype has just one count. This sequence may be a read error, since a much larger clone differs from it by one base. The gene calls are TRBV7-2 and TRBJ1-4; D uncertain. There are 16 residues in the CDR3. The V and J ends lost 0 bases and 3 bases respectively, with 11 bases between them. Germline V gene sequence: CDR1 SGHTA, CDR2 FQGNSA. The CDR3 bases are TGTGCCAGCAGCTTAGCAAGACAAGCAGCTAATGAAAAACTGTTTTTT. This codes for CASSLARQAANEKLFF.

The chain recombines TRBV5-5 with TRBJ1-2, with 9 bases fitting TRBD1. CDR1 and CDR2 from the germline V gene are SGHKS and YYEKEE (reference sequence). The CDR3 consists of 14 residues. Trimming at V came to 5 bases and at J to 4 bases, leaving 6 bases not matched to a gene. The CDR3 loop reads CASSPPGQGYGYTF. The CDR3 DNA reads TGTGCCAGCAGTCCTCCGGGACAGGGCTATGGCTACACCTTC.

Of note for this clonotype: One end of the junction does not line up with germline, which may come from a read error. CDR3 bases: TGCGCCAGCAGCCGCGCAGGGGCTCATACCGGGGAGCCGTTTTTT. This encodes CASSRAGAHTGEPFF. V gene TRBV5-1 combines with J gene TRBJ2-2; weak D call: TRBD1 (6 bases). The CDR3 is made up of 15 amino acids. Germline lookup yields CDR1 SGHRS and CDR2 YFSETQ.

This clonotype has ten or more counts. The rearrangement links TRBV12-3 or TRBV12-4 to TRBJ2-1; 7 bases line up with TRBD2. With 6 bases clipped from V and 9 bases from J, the junction kept 5 bases outside the gene matches. The CDR3 totals 12 residues. This chain's CDR3 is CASRPSGGEQFF. DNA of the CDR3: TGTGCCAGCAGGCCTAGCGGCGGTGAGCAGTTCTTC.